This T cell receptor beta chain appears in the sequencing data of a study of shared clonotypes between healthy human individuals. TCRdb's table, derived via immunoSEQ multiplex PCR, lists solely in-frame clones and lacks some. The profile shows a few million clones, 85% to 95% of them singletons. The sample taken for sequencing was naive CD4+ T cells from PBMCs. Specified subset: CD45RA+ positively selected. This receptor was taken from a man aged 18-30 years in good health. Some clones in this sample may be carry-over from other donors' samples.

The CDR3 sequence is CASSPGTATYNEQFF. The CDR3 nucleotides are TGTGCCAGCAGCCCCGGGACAGCCACCTACAATGAGCAGTTCTTC. The J gene is TRBJ2-1, the V gene TRBV11-2, with 7 bases aligning to TRBD1. The CDR3 consists of 15 residues. In germline, CDR1 is SGHAT, CDR2 FQNNGV. The junction had 6 bases not matched to a gene; V was cut back by 5 bases and J by 2 bases. Full variable domain (missing parts from reference TRBV11-2 and TRBJ2-1): EAGVAQSPRYKIIEKRQSVAFWCNPISGHATLYWYQQILGQGPKLLIQFQNNGVVDDSQLPKDRFSAERLKGVDSTLKIQPAKLEDSAVYLCASSPGTATYNEQFFGPGTRLTVL.